These 26 T cell receptor beta chains were all obtained from the same sample, sequenced in a study of T cell changes during pregnancy in multiple sclerosis. Clones were read by immunoSEQ multiplex PCR, and TCRdb kept only the in-frame ones, dropping some. The data show just under 80,000 clones, 85% to 95% seen once. The sequences come from peripheral blood, collected in the second trimester of pregnancy. The receptor source for this set is a female donor in good health, enrolled as a control in a pregnancy study.

The V gene is TRBV7-5, the J gene TRBJ1-5. TRBV7-5 represents a pseudogene. The CDR3 has 16 amino acids. CDR3 bases: TGTGCCAGAAGCTTGGGGGGGACGGGGGATAATCAGCCCCAGCATTTT. Encoded protein: CARSLGGTGDNQPQHF.

The gene calls are TRBV7-2 and TRBJ1-6; D gene unclear. This CDR3 is 16 amino acids long. CDR1 is SGHTA, CDR2 FQGNSA, per germline. V lost 1 base and J 7 bases, leaving 14 bases between the germline ends. CDR3 coding DNA: TGTGCCAGCAGCTTAGTGGTCCGAGGGATCAATTCACCCCTCCACTTT. Its translation: CASSLVVRGINSPLHF.

The sample holds a few counts of this clone. CDR3 DNA: TGTGCCAGCAGCGGGAGGGGCTACACCTTC. Protein product: CASSGRGYTF. The V gene is TRBV2, the J gene TRBJ1-2; D uncertain. The CDR3 covers 10 residues. Trimming took 6 bases from V and 8 from J, leaving 7 bases between them. The germline gives CDR1 SNHLY, CDR2 FYNNEI.

The rearrangement joins TRBV19 to TRBJ2-3, with 9 bases that match TRBD1. The germline gives CDR1 LNHDA, CDR2 SQIVND (reference sequence). The CDR3 runs to 16 residues. V shed 4 bases and J 3 bases; nucleotides not matched to a gene: 8. The CDR3 nucleotides are TGTGCCAGTAGTACCGGACAGGGGCTGGGGACAGATACGCAGTATTTT. Its translation: CASSTGQGLGTDTQYF. Combining the CDR3 with reference TRBV19 and TRBJ2-3 gives the whole variable domain DGGITQSPKYLFRKEGQNVTLSCEQNLNHDAMYWYRQDPGQGLRLIYYSQIVNDFQKGDIAEGYSVSREKKESFPLTVTSAQKNPTAFYLCASSTGQGLGTDTQYFGPGTRLTVL.

The chain combines TRBV6-5 with TRBJ1-4; 8 bases match TRBD1. The CDR3 is made up of 15 amino acids. V lost 6 bases to trimming and J lost 4 bases; unmatched junction nucleotides: 7. Per the germline V gene, CDR1 is MNHEY and CDR2 is SVGAGI. The CDR3, as DNA: TGTGCCAGCAGCACCCGGGACAGGAATAATGAAAAACTGTTTTTT. Translating gives CASSTRDRNNEKLFF.

The genes are TRBV5-1 and TRBJ1-1; 7 bases align to TRBD1. Losses at the gene ends were 4 bases for V and 0 bases for J; bases not matched to a gene: 3. CDR1 and CDR2 (germline): SGHRS, YFSETQ. The CDR3 runs 14 residues. The CDR3 protein is CASSRDSMNTEAFF. The CDR3 DNA sequence: TGCGCCAGCAGCCGGGACAGCATGAACACTGAAGCTTTCTTT.

The chain employs TRBV7-2 and TRBJ1-5; D is possibly TRBD1 (5 bases). Germline V CDR1 and CDR2: SGHTA, FQGNSA. Deletions cut 2 bases from V and 3 bases from J, with 14 bases between. The CDR3 is made up of 16 amino acids. CDR3 amino acids: CASSLHTDSYNQPQHF. The CDR3 DNA reads as TGTGCCAGCAGCTTACATACAGACAGTTACAATCAGCCCCAGCATTTT.

The V gene is TRBV6-5, the J gene TRBJ1-5, with D possibly being TRBD1 (6 bases). With 4 bases removed from V and 7 bases from J, the gap between germline ends came to 14 bases. CDR1 MNHEY and CDR2 SVGAGI come from the germline V gene. The length of the CDR3 is 14 residues. This CDR3 is CASSLGAGVQPQHF. In nucleotides, the CDR3 is TGTGCCAGCAGTTTGGGGGCCGGAGTACAGCCCCAGCATTTT.

The V gene is TRBV7-3, the J gene TRBJ2-3; D is possibly TRBD2 (5 bases). Trimming shortened V by 2 bases and J by 4 bases, and 10 bases separated the two germline ends. Germline CDR1 is SGHTA and CDR2 is FQGTGA. The CDR3 loop spans 14 amino acids. CDR3 protein: CASSLLAVADTQYF. The CDR3 coding sequence is TGTGCCAGCAGCTTACTAGCAGTGGCAGATACGCAGTATTTT.

This sequence joins TRBV6-1 and TRBJ1-2; 9 bases line up with TRBD1. The CDR3 is made up of 17 amino acids. Trimming cost V 0 bases and J 7 bases; bases outside gene matches: 12. From germline, CDR1 is MNHNS and CDR2 SASEGT. CDR3 sequence: CASSEARFTGGNRGYTF. The CDR3 bases are TGTGCCAGCAGTGAAGCGCGTTTTACAGGGGGCAATCGTGGCTACACCTTC.

This chain uses TRBV27 with TRBJ2-7; maybe TRBD1 (6 bases). Trimming left V 7 bases short and J 2 bases short, with 12 bases between. The germline V gene has CDR1 MNHEY and CDR2 SMNVEV (reference sequence). This CDR3 is 13 amino acids long. The CDR3 coding sequence is TGTGCCAGCATCCAGGACAGCCCCTACGAGCAGTACTTC. It encodes CASIQDSPYEQYF.

This chain joins TRBV30 and TRBJ1-2; a possible D gene is TRBD1 (6 bases). Germline values: CDR1 GTSNPN, CDR2 SVGIG (reference sequence). The CDR3 is 12 amino acids. The V and J ends lost 2 bases and 8 bases respectively, with 12 bases between them. The CDR3 sequence is CAWSPPGAGYTF. The CDR3 DNA sequence: TGTGCCTGGAGTCCCCCAGGGGCCGGCTACACCTTC.

The gene calls are TRBV5-6 and TRBJ1-2, with 10 bases lining up with TRBD1. V lost 4 bases, J lost 0 bases, and 9 bases stayed unmatched. Germline values: CDR1 SGHDT, CDR2 YYEEEE. The CDR3 contains 17 residues. CDR3 coding DNA: TGTGCCAGCAGCCCGGACAGGGGGGTATATACTAACTATGGCTACACCTTC. This sequence encodes CASSPDRGVYTNYGYTF. The complete variable domain, with remaining parts taken from reference TRBV5-6 and TRBJ1-2, reads DAGVTQSPTHLIKTRGQQVTLRCSPKSGHDTVSWYQQALGQGPQFIFQYYEEEERQRGNFPDRFSGHQFPNYSSELNVNALLLGDSALYLCASSPDRGVYTNYGYTFGSGTRLTVV.

This chain connects TRBV6-1 to TRBJ1-1; D gene ambiguous. V gave up 7 bases and J gave up 4 bases, with 10 bases separating them. Germline V gives CDR1 MNHNS, CDR2 SASEGT. The CDR3 is made up of 12 amino acids. The DNA for the CDR3 is TGTGCCAGCACGGCCGGCGGCACTGAAGCTTTCTTT. Residues: CASTAGGTEAFF.

The chain employs TRBV5-1 and TRBJ2-5, with 9 bases aligning to TRBD2. The CDR3 has 16 amino acids. V was pared by 4 bases and J by 1 base, with 8 bases of the junction left unmatched. Germline CDR1 reads SGHRS; CDR2 reads YFSETQ. The CDR3, as DNA: TGCGCCAGCAGCCCCTTTGCGGGAGGGGGCCAAGAGACCCAGTACTTC. This sequence encodes CASSPFAGGGQETQYF.

This clone turned up a few times. The rearrangement joins TRBV10-2 to TRBJ1-5; tentative D call: TRBD1 (5 bases). The germline gives CDR1 WSHSY, CDR2 SAAADI. V was clipped by 10 bases and J by 3 bases, with 13 bases between them. The CDR3 has 13 amino acids. CDR3 sequence (DNA): TGCGCCACCCAAGGGACTTTCAATCAGCCCCAGCATTTT. Amino acid sequence: CATQGTFNQPQHF.

The chain joins TRBV6-5 to TRBJ1-2; 7 bases map to TRBD1. Germline V lookup: CDR1 MNHEY, CDR2 SVGAGI. J was trimmed by 0 bases and V by 6 bases; bases with no gene match: 7. The length of the CDR3 is 15 residues. CDR3: CASSRDSLANYGYTF. DNA for the CDR3: TGTGCCAGCAGCCGGGACAGCCTAGCTAACTATGGCTACACCTTC.

V is TRBV7-2 and J is TRBJ1-2; unclear D gene. The CDR3 loop spans 15 amino acids. Trimming removed 3 bases at V and 4 bases at J, with 15 bases between. Per germline, CDR1 SGHTA and CDR2 FQGNSA. CDR3 nucleotide sequence: TGTGCCAGCAGCTTCAGTCCAGAAACTATCTATGGCTACACCTTC. The encoded protein is CASSFSPETIYGYTF.

The chain carries TRBV5-1 and TRBJ1-2, with TRBD1 matching over 7 bases. This CDR3 region has 15 residues. CDR1 and CDR2 from the germline V gene are SGHRS and YFSETQ. V lost 3 bases, J lost 1 base, and 6 bases stayed unmatched. The CDR3 bases are TGCGCCAGCAGCTCCGAGGGACAGTTTAACTATGGCTACACCTTC. This translates into CASSSEGQFNYGYTF.

This clone was counted between two and nine times. The gene calls are TRBV7-2 and TRBJ1-1; D uncertain. From germline, CDR1 is SGHTA and CDR2 FQGNSA. Trimming stripped 2 bases from V and 2 bases from J, with 9 bases between. This CDR3 is built from 14 residues. This CDR3 is CASSLMGDNTEAFF. The CDR3, as DNA: TGTGCCAGCAGCTTAATGGGCGATAACACTGAAGCTTTCTTT.

The chain employs TRBV4-2 and TRBJ1-5, with D unresolved. The CDR3 runs 12 residues. Germline CDR1 LGHNA, CDR2 YNFKEQ. V was cut by 11 bases and J by 6 bases, with 14 bases left in between. DNA of the CDR3: TGTGCCGACTGCCCGGTCGTTCAGCCCCAGCATTTT. Protein sequence: CADCPVVQPQHF.

V usage is TRBV5-1 and J usage is TRBJ2-2; D might be TRBD1 (6 bases). This CDR3 region has 15 residues. CDR1 SGHRS and CDR2 YFSETQ come from the germline V gene. The ends were cut back, 0 bases at V and 5 bases at J, with 11 bases in the middle. The CDR3 sequence: CASSLGTATTGELFF. The DNA for the CDR3 is TGCGCCAGCAGCTTGGGGACAGCGACGACCGGGGAGCTGTTTTTT.

The chain carries TRBV4-3 and TRBJ2-7; 11 bases agree with TRBD2. The CDR3 runs to 17 residues. In germline, CDR1 is LGHNA, CDR2 YSLEER. V was pared by 2 bases and J by 0 bases, with 6 bases of the junction left unmatched. CDR3 protein: CASSQLAGGPSSYEQYF. The DNA for the CDR3 is TGCGCCAGCAGCCAACTAGCGGGGGGCCCAAGCTCCTACGAGCAGTACTTC.

The genes are TRBV19 and TRBJ1-5, with 8 bases that match TRBD1. The germline V gene encodes CDR1 LNHDA and CDR2 SQIVND (reference sequence). There are 13 residues in the CDR3. V gave up 11 bases and J gave up 2 bases; unmatched junction bases: 5. The CDR3 protein is CAAKDRGNQPQHF. CDR3 nucleotide sequence: TGTGCCGCGAAGGACAGGGGCAATCAGCCCCAGCATTTT.

V usage is TRBV11-2 and J usage is TRBJ2-7; maybe TRBD2 (5 bases). The CDR3 has 14 residues. V was shortened by 4 bases and J by 1 base, with 11 bases between the two germline ends. The germline V gene has CDR1 SGHAT and CDR2 FQNNGV. The CDR3 reads CASSSTTMSYEQYF. CDR3 nucleotides: TGTGCCAGCAGCTCCACGACTATGTCCTACGAGCAGTACTTC.

V usage is TRBV9 and J usage is TRBJ2-3; TRBD1 is a possible D gene (5 bases). Germline CDR1 reads SGDLS; CDR2 reads YYNGEE. This CDR3 contains 16 residues. With 0 bases removed from V and 0 bases from J, the gap between germline ends came to 11 bases. The CDR3 region is CASSVAPRVSTDTQYF. CDR3 DNA sequence: TGTGCCAGCAGCGTAGCCCCCAGGGTCAGCACAGATACGCAGTATTTT.